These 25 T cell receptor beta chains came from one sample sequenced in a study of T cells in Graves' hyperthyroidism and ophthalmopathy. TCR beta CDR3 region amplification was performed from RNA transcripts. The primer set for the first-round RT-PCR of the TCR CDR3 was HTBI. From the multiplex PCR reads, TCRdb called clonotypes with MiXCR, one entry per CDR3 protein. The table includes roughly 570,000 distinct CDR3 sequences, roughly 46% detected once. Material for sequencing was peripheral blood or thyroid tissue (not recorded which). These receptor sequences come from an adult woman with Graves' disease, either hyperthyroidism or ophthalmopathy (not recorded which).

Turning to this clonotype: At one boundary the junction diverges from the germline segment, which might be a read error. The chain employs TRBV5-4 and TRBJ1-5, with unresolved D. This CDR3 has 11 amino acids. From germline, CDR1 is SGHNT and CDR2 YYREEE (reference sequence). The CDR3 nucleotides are TGTGCCACCAGCAGTGGGGAGCCCCAGCATTTT. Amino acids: CATSSGEPQHF.

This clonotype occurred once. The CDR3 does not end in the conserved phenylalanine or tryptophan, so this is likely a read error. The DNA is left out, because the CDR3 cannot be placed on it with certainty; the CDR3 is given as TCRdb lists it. The CDR3 here is CSVVVGTNY. V is TRBV29-1 and J is TRBJ1-1. The CDR3 spans 9 residues, counting both ends. Looked up from germline, CDR1 is SQVTM and CDR2 is ANQGSEA.

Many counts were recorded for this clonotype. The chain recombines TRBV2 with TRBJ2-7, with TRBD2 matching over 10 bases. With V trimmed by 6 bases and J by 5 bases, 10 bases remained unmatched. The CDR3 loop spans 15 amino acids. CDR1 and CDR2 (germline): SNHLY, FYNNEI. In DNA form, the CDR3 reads TGTGCCAGCAGCGAACTAGCGGGACTCGGTAACGAGCAGTACTTC. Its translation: CASSELAGLGNEQYF.

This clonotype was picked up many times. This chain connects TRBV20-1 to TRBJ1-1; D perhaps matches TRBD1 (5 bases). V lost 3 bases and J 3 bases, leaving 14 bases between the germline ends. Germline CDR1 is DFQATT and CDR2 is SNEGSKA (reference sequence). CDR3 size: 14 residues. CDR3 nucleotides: TGCAGTGCTAGGGGGCCCCGTCGGGACACTGAAGCTTTCTTT. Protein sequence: CSARGPRRDTEAFF.

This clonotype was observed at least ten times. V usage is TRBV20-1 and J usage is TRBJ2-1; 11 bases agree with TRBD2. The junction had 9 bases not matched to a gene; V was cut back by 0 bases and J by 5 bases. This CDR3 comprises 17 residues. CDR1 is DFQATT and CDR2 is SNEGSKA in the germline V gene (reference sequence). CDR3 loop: CSAREPLTSGSNNEQFF. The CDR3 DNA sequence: TGCAGTGCTAGAGAGCCCCTAACTAGCGGGAGCAACAATGAGCAGTTCTTC.

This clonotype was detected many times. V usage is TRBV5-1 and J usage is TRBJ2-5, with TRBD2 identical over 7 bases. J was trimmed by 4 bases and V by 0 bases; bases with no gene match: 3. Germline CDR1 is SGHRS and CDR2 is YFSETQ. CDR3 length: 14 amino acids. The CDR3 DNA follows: TGCGCCAGCAGCTTGGAGCGGGGAAGAGAGACCCAGTACTTC. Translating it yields CASSLERGRETQYF.

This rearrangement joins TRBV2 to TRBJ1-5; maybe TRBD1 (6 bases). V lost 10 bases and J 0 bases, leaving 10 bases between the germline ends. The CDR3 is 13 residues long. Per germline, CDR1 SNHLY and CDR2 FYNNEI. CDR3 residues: CATGHYSNQPQHF. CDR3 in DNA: TGTGCCACGGGACACTATAGCAATCAGCCCCAGCATTTT.

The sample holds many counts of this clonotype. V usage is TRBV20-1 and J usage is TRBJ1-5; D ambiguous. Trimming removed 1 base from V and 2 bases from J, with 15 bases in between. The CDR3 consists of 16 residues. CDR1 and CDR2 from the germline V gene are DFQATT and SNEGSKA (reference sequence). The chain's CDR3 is CSARVGSFQGNQPQHF. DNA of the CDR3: TGCAGTGCTAGAGTGGGAAGCTTTCAGGGCAATCAGCCCCAGCATTTT.

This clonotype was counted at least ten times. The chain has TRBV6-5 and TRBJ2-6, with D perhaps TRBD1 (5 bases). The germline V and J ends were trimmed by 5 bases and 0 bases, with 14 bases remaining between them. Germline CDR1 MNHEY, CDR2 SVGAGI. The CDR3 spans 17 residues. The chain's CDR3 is CASSRGRAYSGANVLTF. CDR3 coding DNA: TGTGCCAGCAGTAGGGGCCGGGCCTACTCTGGGGCCAACGTCCTGACTTTC.

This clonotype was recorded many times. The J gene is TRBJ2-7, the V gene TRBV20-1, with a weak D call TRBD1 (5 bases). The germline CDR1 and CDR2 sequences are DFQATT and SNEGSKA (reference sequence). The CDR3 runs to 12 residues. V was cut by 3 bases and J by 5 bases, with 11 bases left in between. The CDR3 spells CSASVRVHEQYF. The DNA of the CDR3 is TGCAGTGCTAGCGTCAGGGTACACGAGCAGTACTTC.

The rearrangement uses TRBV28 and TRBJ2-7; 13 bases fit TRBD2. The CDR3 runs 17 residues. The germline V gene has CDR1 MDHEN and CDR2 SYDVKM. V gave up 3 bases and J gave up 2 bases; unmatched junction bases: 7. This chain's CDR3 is CASSLLLGTSGTYEQYF. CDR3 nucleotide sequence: TGTGCCAGCAGTTTGCTCCTCGGGACTAGCGGGACCTACGAGCAGTACTTC.

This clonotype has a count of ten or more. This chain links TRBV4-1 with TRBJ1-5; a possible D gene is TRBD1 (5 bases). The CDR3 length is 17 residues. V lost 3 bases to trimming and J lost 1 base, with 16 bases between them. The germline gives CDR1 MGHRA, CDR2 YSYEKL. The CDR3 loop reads CASSHPWGGTSNQPQHF. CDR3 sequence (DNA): TGCGCCAGCAGCCACCCCTGGGGGGGGACGAGCAATCAGCCCCAGCATTTT.

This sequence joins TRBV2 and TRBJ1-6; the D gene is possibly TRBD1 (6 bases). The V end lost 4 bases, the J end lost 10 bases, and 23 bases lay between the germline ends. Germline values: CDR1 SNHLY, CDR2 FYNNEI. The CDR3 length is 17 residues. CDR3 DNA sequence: TGTGCCAGCAGTGCTAGGGGGGGCGCAGGGGAGTACTCACCCCTCCACTTT. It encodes CASSARGGAGEYSPLHF.

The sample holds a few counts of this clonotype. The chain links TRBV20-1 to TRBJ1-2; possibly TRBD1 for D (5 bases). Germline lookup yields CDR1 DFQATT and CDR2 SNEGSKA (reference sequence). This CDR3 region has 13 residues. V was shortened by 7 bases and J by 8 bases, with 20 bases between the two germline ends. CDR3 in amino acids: CSGNGGVGDGYTF. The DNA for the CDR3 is TGCAGTGGTAATGGGGGTGTAGGGGACGGCTACACCTTC.

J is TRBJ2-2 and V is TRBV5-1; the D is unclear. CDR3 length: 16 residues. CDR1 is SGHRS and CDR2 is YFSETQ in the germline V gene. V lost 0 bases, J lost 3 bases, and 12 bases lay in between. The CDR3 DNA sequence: TGCGCCAGCAGCTTGGGGGTGGGCGTATACACCGGGGAGCTGTTTTTT. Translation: CASSLGVGVYTGELFF.

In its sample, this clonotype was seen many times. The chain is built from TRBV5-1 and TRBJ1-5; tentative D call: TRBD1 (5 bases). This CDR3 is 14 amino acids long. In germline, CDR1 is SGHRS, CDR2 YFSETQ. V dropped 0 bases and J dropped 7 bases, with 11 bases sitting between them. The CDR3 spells CASSLDGGEQPQHF. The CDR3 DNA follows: TGCGCCAGCAGCTTGGACGGGGGAGAGCAGCCCCAGCATTTT.

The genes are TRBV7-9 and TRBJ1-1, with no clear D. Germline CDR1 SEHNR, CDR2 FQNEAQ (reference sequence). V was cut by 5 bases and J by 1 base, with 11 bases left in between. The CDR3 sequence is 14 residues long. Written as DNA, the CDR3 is TGTGCCAGCAGCCGCTTGGTAGCGAACACTGAAGCTTTCTTT. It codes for CASSRLVANTEAFF. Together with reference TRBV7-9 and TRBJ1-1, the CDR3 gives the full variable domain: DTGVSQNPRHKITKRGQNVTFRCDPISEHNRLYWYRQTLGQGPEFLTYFQNEAQLEKSRLLSDRFSAERPKGSFSTLEIQRTEQGDSAMYLCASSRLVANTEAFFGQGTRLTVV.

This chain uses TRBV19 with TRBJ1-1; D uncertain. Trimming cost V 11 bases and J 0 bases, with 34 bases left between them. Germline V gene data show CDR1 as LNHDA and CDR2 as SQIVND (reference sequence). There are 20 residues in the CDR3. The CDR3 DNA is TGTGCCTGGAGTGTACGGGGATGGTTACTGTATCAGCGACTGAACACTGAAGCTTTCTTT. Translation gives CAWSVRGWLLYQRLNTEAFF.

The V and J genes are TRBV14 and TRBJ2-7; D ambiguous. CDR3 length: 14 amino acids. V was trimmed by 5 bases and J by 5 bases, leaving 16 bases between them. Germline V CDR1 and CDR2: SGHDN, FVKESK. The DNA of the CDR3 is TGTGCCAGCAGCTTAGCCACGGCGTCCCACGAGCAGTACTTC. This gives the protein CASSLATASHEQYF.

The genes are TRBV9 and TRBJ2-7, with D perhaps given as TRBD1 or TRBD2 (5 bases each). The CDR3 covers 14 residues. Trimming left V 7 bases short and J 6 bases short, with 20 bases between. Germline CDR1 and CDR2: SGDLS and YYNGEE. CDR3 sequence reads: CASSPPTGLVEQYF. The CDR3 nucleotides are TGTGCCAGCTCACCACCGACGGGGCTGGTCGAGCAGTACTTC.

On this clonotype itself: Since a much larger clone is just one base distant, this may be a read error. CDR3 region: CASSRGGNTEAFF. DNA of the CDR3: TGTGCCAGCAGTCGGGGGGGGAACACTGAAGCTTTCTTT. The chain links TRBV28 to TRBJ1-1; tentative D call: TRBD1 (5 bases). The length of the CDR3 is 13 residues. Trimming shortened V by 5 bases and J by 1 base, and 8 bases separated the two germline ends. Germline lookup yields CDR1 MDHEN and CDR2 SYDVKM.

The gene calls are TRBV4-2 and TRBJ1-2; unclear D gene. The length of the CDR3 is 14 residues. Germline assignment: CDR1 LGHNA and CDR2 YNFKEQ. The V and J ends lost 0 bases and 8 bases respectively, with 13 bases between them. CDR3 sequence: CASSQEGSPRGYTF. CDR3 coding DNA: TGTGCCAGCAGCCAAGAAGGGAGCCCAAGAGGCTACACCTTC.

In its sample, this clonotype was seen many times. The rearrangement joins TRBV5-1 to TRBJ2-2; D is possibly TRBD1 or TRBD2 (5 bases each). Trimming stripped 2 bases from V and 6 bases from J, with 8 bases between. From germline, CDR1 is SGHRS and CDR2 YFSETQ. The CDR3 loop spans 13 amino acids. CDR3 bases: TGCGCCAGCAGCTTCAGGGACCCCGGGGAGCTGTTTTTT. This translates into CASSFRDPGELFF.

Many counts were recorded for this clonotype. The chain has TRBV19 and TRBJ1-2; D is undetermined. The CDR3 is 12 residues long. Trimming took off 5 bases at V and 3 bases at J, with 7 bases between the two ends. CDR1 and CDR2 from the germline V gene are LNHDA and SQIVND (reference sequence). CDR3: CASSWRDYGYTF. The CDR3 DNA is TGTGCCAGTAGTTGGCGAGACTATGGCTACACCTTC. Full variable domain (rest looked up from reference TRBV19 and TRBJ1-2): DGGITQSPKYLFRKEGQNVTLSCEQNLNHDAMYWYRQDPGQGLRLIYYSQIVNDFQKGDIAEGYSVSREKKESFPLTVTSAQKNPTAFYLCASSWRDYGYTFGSGTRLTVV.

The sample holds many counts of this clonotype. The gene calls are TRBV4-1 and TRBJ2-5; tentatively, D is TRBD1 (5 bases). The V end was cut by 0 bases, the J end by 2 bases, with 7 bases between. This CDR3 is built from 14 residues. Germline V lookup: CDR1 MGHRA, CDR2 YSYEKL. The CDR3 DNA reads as TGCGCCAGCAGCCAAGATCGACAGCAAGAGACCCAGTACTTC. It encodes CASSQDRQQETQYF.